Each of the 10 T cell receptor beta chains below was sequenced from the same sample in a study of cytotoxic CD8 clonotypes in ibrutinib-treated CLL. Method: immunoSEQ multiplex PCR; TCRdb's copy keeps in-frame clones and lacks some. The data show around 310,000 clones, approximately 80% seen once. Sequencing was performed on PBMCs, taken before ibrutinib treatment. The receptors come from a human donor with chronic lymphocytic leukemia.

The gene calls are TRBV30 and TRBJ1-1, with 11 bases that match TRBD1. CDR1 GTSNPN and CDR2 SVGIG come from the germline V gene (reference sequence). J gave up 0 bases and V 5 bases, and 2 bases lay outside the gene matches. The CDR3 is 14 amino acids. CDR3 in amino acids: CAWGQGALNTEAFF. CDR3 nucleotides: TGTGCCTGGGGACAGGGGGCGCTGAACACTGAAGCTTTCTTT.

The CDR3 loop is CSVSSTESYEQYF. The CDR3 DNA is TGCAGCGTTTCCTCGACGGAGTCCTACGAGCAGTACTTC. The chain employs TRBV29-1 and TRBJ2-7; D uncertain. Germline-derived CDR1 and CDR2 are SQVTM and ANQGSEA. CDR3 size: 13 residues. V dropped 5 bases and J dropped 1 base, with 12 bases sitting between them.

The CDR3 region is CASSLSGGLYNEQFF. CDR3 DNA sequence: TGTGCCAGCAGCTTGTCGGGAGGGCTTTACAATGAGCAGTTCTTC. V is TRBV5-6 and J is TRBJ2-1; 8 bases map to TRBD2. This CDR3 spans 15 amino acids. J was trimmed by 4 bases and V by 1 base; bases with no gene match: 4. Germline values: CDR1 SGHDT, CDR2 YYEEEE.

The chain uses TRBV11-2 and TRBJ1-1; weak D call: TRBD1 (6 bases). Germline V gene data show CDR1 as SGHAT and CDR2 as FQNNGV. The CDR3 runs to 12 residues. V was pared by 3 bases and J by 12 bases, with 14 bases between. The CDR3 nucleotides are TGTGCCAGCAGCTTTAGTCACAGGGAAACTTTCTTT. It translates to CASSFSHRETFF.

The rearrangement joins TRBV9 to TRBJ2-2; tentatively, D is TRBD1 (5 bases). Germline V gene data show CDR1 as SGDLS and CDR2 as YYNGEE. Trimming removed 0 bases at V and 3 bases at J, with 12 bases between. The CDR3 consists of 16 residues. CDR3 region: CASSVDGHPYTGELFF. Here the CDR3 DNA reads TGTGCCAGCAGCGTAGACGGACACCCTTACACCGGGGAGCTGTTTTTT.

Only a few counts were recorded for this clone. The chain links TRBV9 to TRBJ1-1; D ambiguous. The germline gives CDR1 SGDLS, CDR2 YYNGEE. The V gene lost 0 bases and the J gene lost 1 base, with 7 bases spanning the gap. The CDR3 is made up of 14 amino acids. This chain's CDR3 is CASSVEAENTEAFF. The CDR3 coding sequence is TGTGCCAGCAGCGTAGAGGCCGAGAACACTGAAGCTTTCTTT.

The rearrangement uses TRBV25-1 and TRBJ2-7; 8 bases map to TRBD1. This CDR3 region has 15 residues. The V gene's germline CDR1 is MGHDK and CDR2 SYGVNS. V shed 6 bases, J shed 0 bases, and the junction held 7 bases outside the gene matches. The CDR3 reads CASRPGQDNSYEQYF. CDR3 nucleotide sequence: TGTGCCAGCAGACCGGGACAGGATAACTCCTACGAGCAGTACTTC.

This clone was detected once. The rearrangement uses TRBV28 and TRBJ2-3; 8 bases map to TRBD2. The CDR3 runs 16 residues. Looked up from germline, CDR1 is MDHEN and CDR2 is SYDVKM. V trimming: 5 bases; J trimming: 4 bases; junction bases outside the gene matches: 11. CDR3 protein: CASSEIRSGSSDTQYF. Here the CDR3 DNA reads TGTGCCAGCAGTGAGATTAGAAGCGGGAGTTCAGATACGCAGTATTTT.

This clone was detected only once. The sample has other DNA sequences that encode this CDR3 too. The genes are TRBV6-5 and TRBJ1-2, with D uncertain. Trimming stripped 2 bases from V and 1 base from J, with 5 bases between. The germline CDR1 and CDR2 sequences are MNHEY and SVGAGI. CDR3 length equals 13 residues. CDR3 in DNA: TGTGCCAGCAGTTACAGTCTTAACTATGGCTACACCTTC. Translating it yields CASSYSLNYGYTF.

The genes are TRBV15 and TRBJ1-4, with 7 bases matching TRBD1. In germline, CDR1 is LNHNV, CDR2 YYDKDF (reference sequence). The CDR3 runs to 15 residues. V dropped 3 bases and J dropped 4; count of bases not matched to a gene: 5. The DNA of the CDR3 is TGTGCCACCAGCAGGGAGACAGGGATTAATGAAAAACTGTTTTTT. It specifies CATSRETGINEKLFF.